This T cell receptor (beta chain) was captured in a study of T cell responses to AZD1222 COVID-19 vaccine (dated by TCRdb to about 2021). Context from the whole study: AZD1222 recipients with second doses at about 4 weeks or about 12 weeks were pooled, because spike-specific TCR depth and breadth did not differ between schedules. TCR sequencing was performed for 230 to 250 trial participants, of whom about 210 were given two doses of AZD1222 and 26 were given two doses of MenACWY control vaccine. Trial participants were enrolled by age into subgroups of 18-55, 56-69 and 70-plus years, and about 150, 27 and 61 TCR-sequenced participants, respectively, were included in these subgroups. Study-wide conclusions, independent of this receptor: Vaccine-associated CD4 TCRs spanned the whole spike protein, with dominant responses in regions 160-218 and 743-854. The 56-69-year group was small, and its depth increase did not reach significance, likely because of low power. Conclusions about previously exposed vaccinees are limited because only a handful of AZD1222 recipients were SARS-CoV-2 seropositive at baseline. Because no samples from the day 14 peak response were available, repertoires could be characterized only after the peak T cell response. After two AZD1222 doses, both the breadth and the depth of spike-specific TCRs were significantly higher than at day 0 and than in MenACWY recipients. Participants were mostly white British and included more females than males, and it was suggested by the authors that clonal diversity may have been underestimated. Reportedly, almost half of the unique spike-specific TCRs recognized epitopes lying outside the regions that are mutated in the B.1.351 and B.1.1.7 variants.

What this sample's time point label stands for: baseline before first vaccination. Samples from vaccinated people were obtained from the UK trials COV001 and COV002, which included a single-blind randomized controlled phase 2/3 trial of AZD1222 (ChAdOx1 nCoV-19) in healthy adults. Trial participant PBMC samples were collected at day 0 and day 28 after the second dose for TCRbeta chain sequencing. Remarks on this clone: The antigen this receptor binds is unknown. The input lacks base qualities; no much larger clone sits a single base away.

The CDR3 regions of human TCRbeta chains were analyzed by immunosequencing. Regarding the original processing steps: TCRs in the repertoires were compared against a reference library of SARS-CoV-2-specific TCRs that had been generated with the MIRA antigen-specificity platform. Breadth meant the fraction of unique TCRs that were SARS-CoV-2-associated, whereas depth meant the fraction of total T cells that were SARS-CoV-2-associated. Each spike-specific TCR was assigned to its reactive spike region and to a CD4 or CD8 class using the MIRA data. Log10-transformed breadth and depth values were compared by one-way ANOVA with Sidak's multiple comparisons tests. In its TCRdb copy, this immuneACCESS table keeps in-frame sequences only and misses some clones. Where compared with another copy, unresolved V genes explain less than half of these, and the others have no known cause. The V and J calls and clone size are taken from that table; D and trimming were inferred from the DNA. Across this sample there are more than 85,000 clones, with 87% seen only once. The ten largest clonotypes hold over 4% of the sample.

The clonotype comes from an adult in good health. Here the sequenced sample was peripheral blood, taken on day 0 of AZD1222 vaccination.

In nucleotides, the sequence is TGTGCCAGCAGTGAGGTTTACTCTGGAAACACCATATATTTT. Its translation is CASSEVYSGNTIYF. The rearranged chain carries TRBV6-1 and TRBJ1-3, with no confident D gene call. Cut back by 3 bases and 0 bases, the V and J ends lie 6 bases apart. Counted from cysteine to phenylalanine, this CDR3 has 14 amino acids. The kept DNA is CDR3 alone, 42 bases in frame from the first base. CDR1 and CDR2, per the germline V gene, are MNHNS and SASEGT.